This TCR beta chain was sequenced during a study of T cell changes during pregnancy in multiple sclerosis. Method: immunoSEQ multiplex PCR; TCRdb's copy keeps in-frame clones and lacks some. Of tens of thousands of clones listed, 88% are singletons. V was trimmed by 4 bases and J by 1 base, leaving 9 bases between them. The CDR3 loop spans 13 amino acids. Germline V lookup: CDR1 SGDLS, CDR2 YYNGEE. The J gene is TRBJ2-7, the V gene TRBV9, with D possibly matching TRBD2 (6 bases). This sequence was found in a female donor with multiple sclerosis, enrolled in a pregnancy study. Sequencing used CD4+ T cells from peripheral blood mononuclear cells, obtained in the first trimester of pregnancy. The DNA for the CDR3 is TGTGCCAGCAGCTATCGGGAGTCCTACGAGCAGTACTTC. It translates to CASSYRESYEQYF.